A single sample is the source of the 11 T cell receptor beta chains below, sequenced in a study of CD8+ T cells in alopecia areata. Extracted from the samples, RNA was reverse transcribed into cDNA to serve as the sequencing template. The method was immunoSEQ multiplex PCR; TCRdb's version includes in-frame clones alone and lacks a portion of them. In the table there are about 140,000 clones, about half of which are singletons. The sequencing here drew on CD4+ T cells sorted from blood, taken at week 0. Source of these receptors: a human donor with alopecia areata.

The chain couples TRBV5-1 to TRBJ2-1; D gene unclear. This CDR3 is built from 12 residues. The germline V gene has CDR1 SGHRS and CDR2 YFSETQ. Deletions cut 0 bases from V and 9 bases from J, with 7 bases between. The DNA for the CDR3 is TGCGCCAGCAGCTTGGTGGGGATTGAGCAGTTCTTC. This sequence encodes CASSLVGIEQFF. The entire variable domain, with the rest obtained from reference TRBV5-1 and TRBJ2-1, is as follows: KAGVTQTPRYLIKTRGQQVTLSCSPISGHRSVSWYQQTPGQGLQFLFEYFSETQRNKGNFPGRFSGRQFSNSRSEMNVSTLELGDSALYLCASSLVGIEQFFGPGTRLTVL.

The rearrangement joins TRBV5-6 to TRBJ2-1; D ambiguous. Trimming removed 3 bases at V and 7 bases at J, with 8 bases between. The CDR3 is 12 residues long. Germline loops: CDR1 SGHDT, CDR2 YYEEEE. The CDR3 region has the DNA TGTGCCAGCAGCTCGACATTAAATGAGCAGTTCTTC. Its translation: CASSSTLNEQFF.

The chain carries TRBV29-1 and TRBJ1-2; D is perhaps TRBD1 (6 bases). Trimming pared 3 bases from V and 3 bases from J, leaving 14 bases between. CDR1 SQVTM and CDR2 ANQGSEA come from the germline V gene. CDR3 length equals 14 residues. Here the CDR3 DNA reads TGCAGCGTTGATAAACTCAGGGGCCACTATGGCTACACCTTC. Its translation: CSVDKLRGHYGYTF.

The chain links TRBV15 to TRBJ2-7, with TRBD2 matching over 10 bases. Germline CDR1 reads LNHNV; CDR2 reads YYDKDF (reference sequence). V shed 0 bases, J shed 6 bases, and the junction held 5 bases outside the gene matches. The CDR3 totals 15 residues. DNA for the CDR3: TGTGCCACCAGCAGAGATCTAGCGGGAGCCCGCGAGCAGTACTTC. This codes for CATSRDLAGAREQYF.

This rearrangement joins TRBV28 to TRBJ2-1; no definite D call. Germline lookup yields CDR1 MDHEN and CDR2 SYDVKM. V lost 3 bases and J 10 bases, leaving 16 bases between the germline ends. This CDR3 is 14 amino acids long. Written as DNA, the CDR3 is TGTGCCAGCAGTTTTTTATCTGGGAATCAGGAGCAGTTCTTC. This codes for CASSFLSGNQEQFF.

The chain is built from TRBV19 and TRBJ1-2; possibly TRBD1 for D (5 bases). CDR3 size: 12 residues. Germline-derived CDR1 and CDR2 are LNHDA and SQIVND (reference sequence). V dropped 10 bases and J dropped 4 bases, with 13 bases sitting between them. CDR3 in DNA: TGTGCCACCGCAGGGAGAACCTATGGCTACACCTTC. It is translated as CATAGRTYGYTF. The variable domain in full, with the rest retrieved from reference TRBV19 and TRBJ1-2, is DGGITQSPKYLFRKEGQNVTLSCEQNLNHDAMYWYRQDPGQGLRLIYYSQIVNDFQKGDIAEGYSVSREKKESFPLTVTSAQKNPTAFYLCATAGRTYGYTFGSGTRLTVV.

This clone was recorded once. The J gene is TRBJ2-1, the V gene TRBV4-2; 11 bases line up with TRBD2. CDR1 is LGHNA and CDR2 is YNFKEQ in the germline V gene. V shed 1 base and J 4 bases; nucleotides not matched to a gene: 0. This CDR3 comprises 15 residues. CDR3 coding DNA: TGTGCCAGCAGCCAAGGACTAGCGGGGTACAATGAGCAGTTCTTC. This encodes CASSQGLAGYNEQFF.

The CDR3 region has the DNA TGTGCCTGGAGTGGACAGGAAAGCATTCAGTACTTC. As protein: CAWSGQESIQYF. The chain is built from TRBV30 and TRBJ2-4, with D maybe TRBD1 (6 bases). Germline CDR1 and CDR2: GTSNPN and SVGIG (reference sequence). This CDR3 is built from 12 residues. The V end was cut by 1 base, the J end by 9 bases, with 10 bases between.

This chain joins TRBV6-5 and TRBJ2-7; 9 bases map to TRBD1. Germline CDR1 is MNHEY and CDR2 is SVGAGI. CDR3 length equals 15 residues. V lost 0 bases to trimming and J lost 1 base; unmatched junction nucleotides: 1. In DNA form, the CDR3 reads TGTGCCAGCAGTTACTCGGGACAGGGATCCTACGAGCAGTACTTC. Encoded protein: CASSYSGQGSYEQYF.

This CDR3 reads CASSPSSGAHEQYF. The CDR3 DNA follows: TGCGCCAGCAGCCCGTCCTCAGGGGCCCACGAGCAGTACTTC. The chain couples TRBV5-1 to TRBJ2-7; maybe TRBD1 (6 bases). CDR3 length: 14 residues. Germline V CDR1 and CDR2: SGHRS, YFSETQ. Trimming cost V 4 bases and J 5 bases, with 16 bases left between them.

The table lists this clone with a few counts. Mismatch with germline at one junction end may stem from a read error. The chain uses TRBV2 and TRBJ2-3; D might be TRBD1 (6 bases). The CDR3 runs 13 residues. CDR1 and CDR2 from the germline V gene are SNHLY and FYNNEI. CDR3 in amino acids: CASSEQGQGNRDF. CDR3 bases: TGTGCCAGCAGTGAACAGGGGCAGGGTAACAGGGATTTT. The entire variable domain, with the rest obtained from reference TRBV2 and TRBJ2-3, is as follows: EPEVTQTPSHQVTQMGQEVILRCVPISNHLYFYWYRQILGQKVEFLVSFYNNEISEKSEIFDDQFSVERPDGSNFTLKIRSTKLEDSAMYFCASSEQGQGNRDFGPGTRLTVL.